What follows describes a single T cell receptor beta chain. The entry originates in a study of control samples from healthy donors and cancer patients. In germline, CDR1 is SGHRS, CDR2 YFSETQ. V was clipped by 4 bases and J by 2 bases, with 21 bases between them. The CDR3 consists of 18 residues. Assay: immunoSEQ multiplex PCR; the TCRdb copy retains only in-frame clones and omits some. Of tens of thousands of clones in the sample, 90% to 95% were seen once. The V call is TRBV5-1, the J call TRBJ1-4; perhaps TRBD1 as D (5 bases). The sequence derives from a woman aged 30 to 39 in good health. The specimen was blood. The CDR3 region is CASSARASGPSTNEKLFF. The CDR3 DNA reads as TGCGCCAGCAGCGCTAGAGCGTCAGGGCCTTCGACTAATGAAAAACTGTTTTTT. The variable domain in full, with the rest retrieved from reference TRBV5-1 and TRBJ1-4, is KAGVTQTPRYLIKTRGQQVTLSCSPISGHRSVSWYQQTPGQGLQFLFEYFSETQRNKGNFPGRFSGRQFSNSRSEMNVSTLELGDSALYLCASSARASGPSTNEKLFFGSGTQLSVL.